These 15 T cell receptor beta chains originate from one sample sequenced in a study of identical twins. One entry per CDR3 protein results from TCRdb running MiXCR on the 5' RACE reads. This table holds more than 400,000 distinct CDR3 sequences, approximately 16% found once. These data also featured in a second study, about yellow fever vaccine responses in identical twins.

Sequenced material: CD4+ T cells sorted from blood. These receptors originate from a young woman in good health.

There are a few counts of this clonotype. CDR3: CSASGLAHTEAFF. CDR3 in DNA: TGCAGTGCCAGTGGGTTGGCCCACACTGAAGCTTTCTTT. The chain uses TRBV20-1 and TRBJ1-1; D uncertain. Trimming cost V 6 bases and J 3 bases, with 14 bases left between them. This CDR3 has 13 amino acids. Germline CDR1 reads DFQATT; CDR2 reads SNEGSKA (reference sequence).

The chain recombines TRBV29-1 with TRBJ2-2; the D is unclear. Germline lookup yields CDR1 SQVTM and CDR2 ANQGSEA. The ends were cut back, 4 bases at V and 2 bases at J, with 8 bases in the middle. The CDR3 consists of 13 residues. The CDR3: CSVVKGNTGELFF. CDR3 in DNA: TGCAGCGTTGTGAAGGGAAACACCGGGGAGCTGTTTTTT.

The table lists this clonotype with many counts. The chain carries TRBV12-3 or TRBV12-4 and TRBJ2-3; maybe TRBD2 (5 bases). V lost 6 bases and J lost 5, with 12 bases in between. The CDR3 consists of 13 residues. The CDR3 DNA sequence: TGTGCCAGCAGCCGGGGTCTTGGAGATACGCAGTATTTT. Residues: CASSRGLGDTQYF.

This clonotype turned up a few times. V and J are TRBV20-1 and TRBJ2-5; D is possibly TRBD1 (6 bases). The germline V gene encodes CDR1 DFQATT and CDR2 SNEGSKA (reference sequence). The CDR3 covers 13 residues. The V end lost 6 bases, the J end lost 4 bases, and 15 bases lay between the germline ends. The CDR3 is CSALRGGRETQYF. The CDR3 DNA sequence: TGCAGTGCCCTACGAGGGGGAAGAGAGACCCAGTACTTC.

This clonotype has more than one count but fewer than ten. The chain is built from TRBV24-1 and TRBJ2-7; a possible D gene is TRBD2 (5 bases). Germline CDR1 is KGHDR and CDR2 is SFDVKD. This CDR3 spans 13 amino acids. The germline V and J ends were trimmed by 5 bases and 3 bases, with 10 bases remaining between them. CDR3 nucleotide sequence: TGTGCCACCAGTGCGGGAAGCTACTACGAGCAGTACTTC. Protein: CATSAGSYYEQYF.

This clonotype was picked up a small number of times. The rearrangement joins TRBV27 to TRBJ1-2, with 9 bases fitting TRBD1. From germline, CDR1 is MNHEY and CDR2 SMNVEV (reference sequence). The CDR3 covers 20 residues. The V and J ends lost 4 bases and 3 bases, in that order; junction bases with no gene match: 21. CDR3 residues: CASSSQRDRDRAPGYYGYTF. CDR3 nucleotide sequence: TGTGCCAGCAGTTCGCAACGTGACCGGGACAGGGCCCCAGGGTACTATGGCTACACCTTC.

The gene calls are TRBV11-1 and TRBJ2-7, with 8 positions matching TRBD1. Germline CDR1 reads SGHAT; CDR2 reads FQDESV (reference sequence). This CDR3 is 15 amino acids long. V lost 6 bases, J lost 3 bases, and 10 bases stayed unmatched. This chain's CDR3 is CASRFQGALIYEQYF. In DNA form, the CDR3 reads TGTGCCAGCAGGTTCCAGGGGGCTTTGATCTACGAGCAGTACTTC.

A few counts support this clonotype. CDR3 region: CSARGTSGVNTGELFF. The CDR3 coding sequence is TGCAGTGCTAGAGGGACTAGCGGGGTGAACACCGGGGAGCTGTTTTTT. The chain carries TRBV20-1 and TRBJ2-2, with 12 bases lining up with TRBD2. The germline gives CDR1 DFQATT, CDR2 SNEGSKA (reference sequence). The V gene end was trimmed by 1 base and the J gene end by 1 base; junction bases not matched to a gene: 1. The CDR3 contains 16 residues.

The chain links TRBV19 to TRBJ2-1, with 7 nucleotides matching TRBD2. This CDR3 has 16 amino acids. In germline, CDR1 is LNHDA, CDR2 SQIVND (reference sequence). V gave up 3 bases and J gave up 3 bases; unmatched junction bases: 8. The CDR3 region has the DNA TGTGCCAGTAGTATCTTTCTTAGCGGGCTCTACAATGAGCAGTTCTTC. As protein: CASSIFLSGLYNEQFF.

V gene TRBV3-1 combines with J gene TRBJ2-7; TRBD2 matches at 7 bases. CDR3 size: 15 residues. The V gene end was trimmed by 2 bases and the J gene end by 5 bases; junction bases not matched to a gene: 9. Germline CDR1 reads LGHDT; CDR2 reads YNNKEL (reference sequence). CDR3 sequence reads: CASSQQAGAYHEQYF. CDR3 nucleotides: TGTGCCAGCAGCCAACAGGCGGGAGCCTACCACGAGCAGTACTTC.

The chain recombines TRBV28 with TRBJ2-4; no clear D gene. The CDR3 covers 15 residues. CDR1 is MDHEN and CDR2 is SYDVKM in the germline V gene. V lost 8 bases and J 0 bases, leaving 14 bases between the germline ends. The CDR3 coding sequence is TGTGCCAGCGGATCCTTCGCCCTAGCCAAAAACATTCAGTACTTC. Its protein product is CASGSFALAKNIQYF.

The V and J genes are TRBV20-1 and TRBJ1-4; TRBD1 might be the D (6 bases). V lost 6 bases and J 3 bases, leaving 14 bases between the germline ends. Germline CDR1 is DFQATT and CDR2 is SNEGSKA (reference sequence). The CDR3 extends over 14 amino acids. CDR3 DNA sequence: TGCAGTGCCCAAACAGGGAACTCTAATGAAAAACTGTTTTTT. Residues: CSAQTGNSNEKLFF.

This clonotype was found a few times. V and J are TRBV10-3 and TRBJ2-1; TRBD2 matches 13 bases. The CDR3 contains 15 residues. V lost 4 bases to trimming and J lost 13 bases; unmatched junction nucleotides: 10. From germline, CDR1 is ENHRY and CDR2 SYGVKD. The CDR3 reads CAISVLAGGPTRQFF. The CDR3 nucleotides are TGTGCCATCAGTGTACTAGCGGGAGGGCCTACTCGTCAGTTCTTC.

This clonotype was seen only a few times. This chain joins TRBV3-1 and TRBJ1-2, with D perhaps TRBD1 (6 bases). This CDR3 region has 13 residues. The V gene's germline CDR1 is LGHDT and CDR2 YNNKEL (reference sequence). The V and J ends lost 4 bases and 8 bases respectively, with 14 bases between them. CDR3 region: CASSLGQLEGYTF. CDR3 DNA sequence: TGTGCCAGCAGCCTTGGACAGCTCGAGGGCTACACCTTC.

The chain carries TRBV5-1 and TRBJ1-4, with a possible D match to TRBD1 (5 bases). V was trimmed by 6 bases and J by 3 bases, leaving 12 bases between them. The CDR3 is 14 amino acids. CDR1 and CDR2 (germline): SGHRS, YFSETQ. The CDR3: CASTMTGANEKLFF. CDR3 nucleotide sequence: TGCGCCAGCACCATGACGGGGGCTAATGAAAAACTGTTTTTT.